The clone carrying this TCR beta chain was picked up many times. Its target is not known. The library came from three nested PCR rounds adapted from ARM-PCR protocols. Via MiXCR, TCRdb re-called the multiplex PCR reads, giving one row per CDR3 protein. In the table there are 90,000 to 120,000 distinct CDR3 sequences, roughly 60% of which are singletons. V lost 1 base to trimming and J lost 7 bases, with 10 bases between them. This CDR3 region has 12 residues. Per the germline V gene, CDR1 is DFQATT and CDR2 is SNEGSKA (reference sequence). These data originate in a study of tumor and adjacent non-tumor tissue in lung cancer. Study in general: Patients comprised about a dozen adenocarcinoma, 2 squamous cell carcinoma and 1 small cell lung cancer. Each sample yielded a few million productive TCRbeta reads on average.

The template was RNA from unsorted bulk tissue. The normal lung tissue was taken more than 3 cm from the tumor edge. Study conclusions and caveats: Significantly higher TCR diversity was found in tumor than normal lung.

The sample taken for sequencing was distant non-tumor lung tissue. V gene TRBV20-1 combines with J gene TRBJ2-5; D is unresolved. This sequence was found in a man aged 25-45 years with non-small cell lung cancer. The CDR3 region has the DNA TGCAGTGCTAGAGGACACATGGGGACCCAGTACTTC. Its protein product is CSARGHMGTQYF.